The 25 T cell receptor beta chains below all came from one sample that was sequenced in a study of high-grade serous ovarian cancer treatment subgroups. Clones were read by immunoSEQ multiplex PCR, and TCRdb kept only the in-frame ones, dropping some. The sample has around 8,000 clones; 55% to 75% are singletons. Tumor samples were obtained before definitive surgery or chemotherapy. The material sequenced was tumor tissue. These TCRs come from a human donor with high-grade serous ovarian cancer.

The chain recombines TRBV7-2 with TRBJ2-2, with D unresolved. The germline V gene encodes CDR1 SGHTA and CDR2 FQGNSA. The CDR3 is 15 amino acids. V lost 1 base and J lost 1, with 7 bases in between. The DNA for the CDR3 is TGTGCCAGCAGCTTAGGGGGAAGGAACACCGGGGAGCTGTTTTTT. Its protein is CASSLGGRNTGELFF.

V is TRBV14 and J is TRBJ1-3; D not certain. Germline-derived CDR1 and CDR2 are SGHDN and FVKESK. V gave up 3 bases and J gave up 3 bases, with 21 bases separating them. The CDR3 runs to 18 residues. The CDR3 spells CASSQLVGNHVLGNTIYF. CDR3 nucleotides: TGTGCCAGCAGCCAGCTTGTCGGGAACCACGTCCTTGGAAACACCATATATTTT.

The chain is built from TRBV12-5 and TRBJ1-1; D call uncertain. The CDR3 is made up of 13 amino acids. Germline CDR1 reads LGHNT; CDR2 reads FRNRAP. V was pared by 0 bases and J by 6 bases, with 8 bases between. The CDR3 sequence: CASGLVRGPEAFF. CDR3 sequence (DNA): TGTGCTAGTGGTTTGGTACGTGGCCCTGAAGCTTTCTTT.

The V call is TRBV19, the J call TRBJ1-2; a possible D gene is TRBD1 (6 bases). The germline V gene has CDR1 LNHDA and CDR2 SQIVND (reference sequence). The V gene lost 2 bases and the J gene lost 4 bases, with 11 bases spanning the gap. There are 14 residues in the CDR3. CDR3: CASSIYRERYGYTF. CDR3 sequence (DNA): TGTGCCAGTAGTATATACAGGGAACGCTATGGCTACACCTTC.

The chain recombines TRBV7-2 with TRBJ2-5, with D tentatively TRBD2 (7 bases). From germline, CDR1 is SGHTA and CDR2 FQGNSA. V was clipped by 5 bases and J by 4 bases, with 11 bases between them. There are 13 residues in the CDR3. CDR3 coding DNA: TGTGCCAGCAGCATTAGGGGGGGAGAGACCCAGTACTTC. Its protein product is CASSIRGGETQYF.

The chain links TRBV10-3 to TRBJ1-2; D remains unclear. V lost 3 bases and J 6 bases, leaving 8 bases between the germline ends. The CDR3 length is 12 residues. CDR1 ENHRY and CDR2 SYGVKD come from the germline V gene. The CDR3 protein is CAISDRSDGYTF. The CDR3 DNA sequence: TGTGCCATCAGTGATCGGTCGGATGGCTACACCTTC.

The table lists this clone with a few counts. The chain joins TRBV4-3 to TRBJ2-3; tentative D call: TRBD1 (6 bases). CDR1 and CDR2 from the germline V gene are LGHNA and YSLEER. Trimming pared 0 bases from V and 1 base from J, leaving 17 bases between. The CDR3 is made up of 18 amino acids. The CDR3 DNA sequence: TGCGCCAGCAGCCAAGATCCTGGTGGGGGCGGTGGCACAGATACGCAGTATTTT. Translating it yields CASSQDPGGGGGTDTQYF.

The V call is TRBV6-5, the J call TRBJ1-1; no reliable D call. The CDR3 contains 13 residues. Deletions cut 7 bases from V and 6 bases from J, with 15 bases between. From germline, CDR1 is MNHEY and CDR2 SVGAGI. CDR3 amino acids: CASTKGGIAEAFF. The CDR3 DNA reads TGTGCCAGCACAAAGGGAGGAATCGCTGAAGCTTTCTTT.

In its sample, this clone was seen a few times. J is TRBJ1-5 and V is TRBV28, with TRBD1 matching 7 bases. Per germline, CDR1 MDHEN and CDR2 SYDVKM. V lost 9 bases and J lost 2; bases outside the gene matches: 7. The CDR3 has 14 residues. The chain's CDR3 is CASRQGGGNQPQHF. CDR3 nucleotide sequence: TGTGCCAGTCGACAGGGAGGCGGCAATCAGCCCCAGCATTTT.

This rearrangement joins TRBV5-1 to TRBJ1-1, with 10 positions matching TRBD1. The CDR3 contains 15 residues. CDR1 is SGHRS and CDR2 is YFSETQ in the germline V gene. J lost 4 bases, V lost 0 bases, and 3 bases had no gene match. CDR3 DNA: TGCGCCAGCAGCTTGGGTTGGACAGGGGGCACTGAAGCTTTCTTT. Amino acid sequence: CASSLGWTGGTEAFF.

The V call is TRBV11-2, the J call TRBJ2-2, with 9 bases fitting TRBD1. This CDR3 is built from 16 residues. With 5 bases clipped from V and 4 bases from J, the junction kept 8 bases outside the gene matches. The V gene's germline CDR1 is SGHAT and CDR2 FQNNGV. The CDR3 protein is CASSPQGARGTGELFF. CDR3 DNA: TGTGCCAGCAGCCCACAGGGGGCGCGAGGCACCGGGGAGCTGTTTTTT.

The V call is TRBV14, the J call TRBJ1-2; no reliable D call. The V gene's germline CDR1 is SGHDN and CDR2 FVKESK. This CDR3 is 14 amino acids long. Trimming left V 1 base short and J 4 bases short, with 10 bases between. DNA for the CDR3: TGTGCCAGCAGCCAAGTGGGAGGAACCTATGGCTACACCTTC. The encoded protein is CASSQVGGTYGYTF. Using reference TRBV14 and TRBJ1-2 for the parts outside the CDR3, the full variable domain is EAGVTQFPSHSVIEKGQTVTLRCDPISGHDNLYWYRRVMGKEIKFLLHFVKESKQDESGMPNNRFLAERTGGTYSTLKVQPAELEDSGVYFCASSQVGGTYGYTFGSGTRLTVV.

The chain uses TRBV7-2 and TRBJ1-1; 9 bases map to TRBD1. Germline V lookup: CDR1 SGHTA, CDR2 FQGNSA. Unmatched junction bases numbered 17, after V lost 3 bases and J lost 6 bases. The CDR3 length is 18 residues. CDR3 region: CASSFLVLGTGSVAEAFF. CDR3 DNA sequence: TGTGCCAGCAGCTTCCTCGTCTTGGGGACAGGGAGTGTAGCTGAAGCTTTCTTT.

The V call is TRBV19, the J call TRBJ2-3; 9 bases agree with TRBD1. The V and J ends lost 5 bases and 3 bases, in that order; junction bases with no gene match: 9. This CDR3 spans 16 amino acids. Germline values: CDR1 LNHDA, CDR2 SQIVND (reference sequence). The CDR3: CASSLARGQGTDTQYF. CDR3 DNA: TGTGCCAGTAGTCTGGCTCGGGGACAGGGAACAGATACGCAGTATTTT. The complete variable domain, with remaining parts taken from reference TRBV19 and TRBJ2-3, reads DGGITQSPKYLFRKEGQNVTLSCEQNLNHDAMYWYRQDPGQGLRLIYYSQIVNDFQKGDIAEGYSVSREKKESFPLTVTSAQKNPTAFYLCASSLARGQGTDTQYFGPGTRLTVL.

The chain employs TRBV28 and TRBJ2-1; tentatively, D is TRBD2 (5 bases). The germline gives CDR1 MDHEN, CDR2 SYDVKM. With 11 bases removed from V and 2 bases from J, the gap between germline ends came to 16 bases. The CDR3 consists of 14 residues. CDR3 coding DNA: TGTGCCTCCGACCGGGGTAGGACCTACAATGAGCAGTTCTTC. Its protein is CASDRGRTYNEQFF.

This clone was counted only a few times. V and J are TRBV7-2 and TRBJ2-1; 7 bases align to TRBD2. Per the germline V gene, CDR1 is SGHTA and CDR2 is FQGNSA. V lost 5 bases, J lost 7 bases, and 8 bases stayed unmatched. The CDR3 spans 14 residues. The DNA for the CDR3 is TGTGCCAGCAGCCTCGGGAGGTTGGGGAATGAGCAGTTCTTC. Its translation: CASSLGRLGNEQFF.

The gene calls are TRBV12-5 and TRBJ2-1; no definite D call. Germline V lookup: CDR1 LGHNT, CDR2 FRNRAP. Trimming cost V 2 bases and J 2 bases, with 13 bases left between them. The CDR3 consists of 16 residues. Here the CDR3 DNA reads TGTGCTAGTGGTTTGTCCCAAGGCGGCACCTACAATGAGCAGTTCTTC. Translation: CASGLSQGGTYNEQFF.

This rearrangement joins TRBV28 to TRBJ2-3; tentatively, D is TRBD1 (6 bases). The CDR3 runs to 15 residues. The germline gives CDR1 MDHEN, CDR2 SYDVKM. The ends were cut back, 6 bases at V and 4 bases at J, with 17 bases in the middle. CDR3 nucleotides: TGTGCCAGCAGCCCCACAGGGAGTACGGCAGATACGCAGTATTTT. This translates into CASSPTGSTADTQYF.

The chain recombines TRBV28 with TRBJ1-1; a possible D gene is TRBD1 (5 bases). The CDR3 covers 13 residues. The V gene lost 9 bases and the J gene lost 5 bases, with 16 bases spanning the gap. Per the germline V gene, CDR1 is MDHEN and CDR2 is SYDVKM. The CDR3 sequence is CASSLGVGTEAFF. CDR3 nucleotide sequence: TGTGCCAGTTCCTTGGGGGTCGGAACTGAAGCTTTCTTT.

The genes are TRBV28 and TRBJ2-1; D might be TRBD1 or TRBD2, each matching 7 bases. V gave up 4 bases and J gave up 2 bases, with 12 bases separating them. Germline V CDR1 and CDR2: MDHEN, SYDVKM. CDR3 length: 15 amino acids. CDR3 loop: CASSSGGGPYNEQFF. The CDR3 bases are TGTGCCAGCAGTTCAGGGGGGGGTCCCTACAATGAGCAGTTCTTC.

This sequence joins TRBV6-6 and TRBJ2-1; 10 bases are a match to TRBD1. Germline V gene lookup returns CDR1 MNHNY and CDR2 SVGAGI (reference sequence). V was clipped by 2 bases and J by 9 bases; unmatched bases: 4. The CDR3 sequence is 14 residues long. CDR3 DNA sequence: TGTGCCAGCAGTTACGGACAGGGGGGGATTGAGCAGTTCTTC. The encoded protein is CASSYGQGGIEQFF.

The chain couples TRBV9 to TRBJ2-2; D is perhaps TRBD2 (6 bases). CDR1 is SGDLS and CDR2 is YYNGEE in the germline V gene. V was trimmed by 3 bases and J by 2 bases, leaving 17 bases between them. CDR3 length: 17 residues. CDR3 in amino acids: CASSAEPGLHNTGELFF. In DNA form, the CDR3 reads TGTGCCAGCAGCGCAGAACCGGGACTCCATAACACCGGGGAGCTGTTTTTT.

The chain uses TRBV11-3 and TRBJ1-1, with a possible D match to TRBD1 (6 bases). This CDR3 spans 11 amino acids. Per germline, CDR1 SGHNT and CDR2 YENEEA. Trimming left V 5 bases short and J 11 bases short, with 12 bases between. As DNA, the CDR3 is TGTGCCAGCAGCCCCGGACAGATCGCTTTCTTT. Translating gives CASSPGQIAFF.

The rearrangement links TRBV25-1 to TRBJ2-4; maybe TRBD2 (6 bases). The germline V gene has CDR1 MGHDK and CDR2 SYGVNS. The CDR3 runs to 17 residues. The V end was cut by 3 bases, the J end by 0 bases, with 15 bases between. CDR3 protein: CASSDARTGLAKNIQYF. The CDR3 coding sequence is TGTGCCAGCAGTGATGCACGGACGGGACTAGCCAAAAACATTCAGTACTTC.

This clone was seen only a few times. V gene TRBV2 combines with J gene TRBJ1-1; D remains ambiguous. V lost 7 bases and J 5 bases, leaving 14 bases between the germline ends. In germline, CDR1 is SNHLY, CDR2 FYNNEI. The CDR3 spans 13 residues. The CDR3 reads CASTEAGRTEAFF. The CDR3 nucleotides read TGTGCCAGCACGGAAGCGGGCCGGACTGAAGCTTTCTTT.